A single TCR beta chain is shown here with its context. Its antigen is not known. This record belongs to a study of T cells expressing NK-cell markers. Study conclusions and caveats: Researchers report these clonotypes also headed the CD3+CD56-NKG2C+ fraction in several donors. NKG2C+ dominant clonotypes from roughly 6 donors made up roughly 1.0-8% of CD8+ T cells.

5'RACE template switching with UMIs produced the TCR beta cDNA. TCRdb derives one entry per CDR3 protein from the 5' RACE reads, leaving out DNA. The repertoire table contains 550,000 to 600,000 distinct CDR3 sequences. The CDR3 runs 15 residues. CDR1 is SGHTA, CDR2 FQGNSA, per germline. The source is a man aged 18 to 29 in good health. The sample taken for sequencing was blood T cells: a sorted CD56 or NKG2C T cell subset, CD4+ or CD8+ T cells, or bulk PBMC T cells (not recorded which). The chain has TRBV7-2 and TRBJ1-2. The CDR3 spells CASSLNFQSNYGYTF.